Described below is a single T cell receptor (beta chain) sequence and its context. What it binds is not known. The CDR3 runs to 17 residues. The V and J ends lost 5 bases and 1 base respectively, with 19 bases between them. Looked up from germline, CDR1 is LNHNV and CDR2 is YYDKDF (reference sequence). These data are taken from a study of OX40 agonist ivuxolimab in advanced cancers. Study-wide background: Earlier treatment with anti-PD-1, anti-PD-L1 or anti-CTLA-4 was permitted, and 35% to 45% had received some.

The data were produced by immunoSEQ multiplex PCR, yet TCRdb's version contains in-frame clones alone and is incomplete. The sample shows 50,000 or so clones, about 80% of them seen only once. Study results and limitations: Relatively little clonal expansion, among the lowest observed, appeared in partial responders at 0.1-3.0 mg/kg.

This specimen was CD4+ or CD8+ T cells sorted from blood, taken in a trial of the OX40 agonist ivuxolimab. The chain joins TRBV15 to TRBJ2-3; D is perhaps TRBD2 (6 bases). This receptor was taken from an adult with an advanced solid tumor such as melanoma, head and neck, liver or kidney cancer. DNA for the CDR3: TGTGCCACCAGCCGACGGAGTTTGGGGGGTGGCACAGATACGCAGTATTTT. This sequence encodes CATSRRSLGGGTDTQYF.